Each of the 27 T cell receptor beta chains below was sequenced from the same sample in a study of long-term antiretroviral therapy in people with HIV. It was version v3.0 of the immunoSEQ assay that was run at survey level. Assay used: immunoSEQ multiplex PCR; TCRdb lists only in-frame clones, some missing. This sample has more than 35,000 clones, with 90% to 95% found just once. The sample here was unsorted PBMCs, taken 3.7 years after starting antiretroviral therapy. These receptors were collected from a woman in her fifties or sixties with HIV.

This clone was observed a single time. The CDR3 region has the DNA TGTGCCAGCAGTGTGAGGGAAGAGACTGAAGCTTTCTTT. This codes for CASSVREETEAFF. J is TRBJ1-1 and V is TRBV7-9, with D unresolved. In germline, CDR1 is SEHNR, CDR2 FQNEAQ (reference sequence). V lost 6 bases to trimming and J lost 5 bases, with 13 bases between them. The CDR3 extends over 13 amino acids.

The CDR3 nucleotides read TGCGCCAGCAGCCTAGCCTTGGACAGAGGCTACGAGCAGTACTTC. Its protein is CASSLALDRGYEQYF. V gene TRBV5-1 combines with J gene TRBJ2-7, with D possibly being TRBD1 (6 bases). V was shortened by 4 bases and J by 3 bases, with 17 bases between the two germline ends. Germline CDR1 reads SGHRS; CDR2 reads YFSETQ. The CDR3 has 15 residues. The full variable domain, with the rest looked up from reference TRBV5-1 and TRBJ2-7, is KAGVTQTPRYLIKTRGQQVTLSCSPISGHRSVSWYQQTPGQGLQFLFEYFSETQRNKGNFPGRFSGRQFSNSRSEMNVSTLELGDSALYLCASSLALDRGYEQYFGPGTRLTVT.

This chain uses TRBV9 with TRBJ1-1; TRBD1 might be the D (5 bases). Germline assignment: CDR1 SGDLS and CDR2 YYNGEE. Deletions cut 4 bases from V and 4 bases from J, with 14 bases between. This CDR3 is 14 amino acids long. DNA for the CDR3: TGTGCCAGCAGCACCCAAGGGGATTCCACTGAAGCTTTCTTT. Protein: CASSTQGDSTEAFF.

The chain couples TRBV7-9 to TRBJ2-3; D gene ambiguous. The CDR3 loop spans 12 amino acids. Trimming took 6 bases from V and 7 from J, leaving 11 bases between them. The germline V gene has CDR1 SEHNR and CDR2 FQNEAQ (reference sequence). CDR3 residues: CASRPLGNTQYF. CDR3 coding DNA: TGTGCCAGCAGACCCTTGGGTAATACGCAGTATTTT.

The V and J genes are TRBV25-1 and TRBJ1-1, with 7 bases fitting TRBD1. V dropped 4 bases and J dropped 6; count of bases not matched to a gene: 2. Germline CDR1 is MGHDK and CDR2 is SYGVNS. The CDR3 is 12 amino acids. CDR3 DNA: TGTGCCAGCAGTGGGGGGACAGCTGAAGCTTTCTTT. Translated, it gives CASSGGTAEAFF.

The gene calls are TRBV5-1 and TRBJ2-5; TRBD1 matches at 9 bases. Germline CDR1 is SGHRS and CDR2 is YFSETQ. After removal of 3 bases from V and 4 bases from J, the junction contained 7 bases not matched to a gene. The CDR3 totals 15 residues. CDR3 coding DNA: TGCGCCAGCAGCTGGTATCGGGGACAGGGAGAGACCCAGTACTTC. This encodes CASSWYRGQGETQYF. The variable domain in full, with the rest retrieved from reference TRBV5-1 and TRBJ2-5, is KAGVTQTPRYLIKTRGQQVTLSCSPISGHRSVSWYQQTPGQGLQFLFEYFSETQRNKGNFPGRFSGRQFSNSRSEMNVSTLELGDSALYLCASSWYRGQGETQYFGPGTRLLVL.

This chain connects TRBV15 to TRBJ1-2; TRBD1 matches 8 bases. V lost 6 bases, J lost 7 bases, and 13 bases stayed unmatched. Germline V CDR1 and CDR2: LNHNV, YYDKDF (reference sequence). The CDR3 is 15 residues long. CDR3 in amino acids: CATSQLAQGAGGYTF. The CDR3, as DNA: TGTGCCACCAGTCAGCTAGCTCAGGGGGCGGGTGGCTACACCTTC.

The chain joins TRBV28 to TRBJ2-3; 8 bases are a match to TRBD2. V was clipped by 10 bases and J by 5 bases; unmatched bases: 11. Germline V gene data show CDR1 as MDHEN and CDR2 as SYDVKM. This CDR3 contains 14 residues. CDR3 protein: CANSRGGDGDTQYF. In nucleotides, the CDR3 is TGTGCCAACTCCCGGGGGGGCGATGGAGATACGCAGTATTTT.

The V gene is TRBV6-6, the J gene TRBJ1-6, with no clear D. Looked up from germline, CDR1 is MNHNY and CDR2 is SVGAGI (reference sequence). Between the trimmed V and J ends, which lost 7 bases and 10 bases, there was a span of 17 bases. The CDR3 is made up of 14 amino acids. CDR3 bases: TGTGCCAGCAATGGGAGGGTGTTCGGATCACCCCTCCACTTT. It translates to CASNGRVFGSPLHF.

As for this clone: Distinct nucleotide sequences in the sample also encode this CDR3. This chain uses TRBV7-8 with TRBJ1-1, with D uncertain. CDR3 size: 12 residues. Germline V gives CDR1 SGHVS, CDR2 FQNEAQ. V was shortened by 3 bases and J by 1 base, with 3 bases between the two germline ends. CDR3 residues: CASSFPNTEAFF. The CDR3 nucleotides read TGTGCCAGCAGCTTTCCGAACACTGAAGCTTTCTTT.

The CDR3 sequence: CASSLVAGSNTGELFF. The CDR3 DNA sequence: TGTGCCAGCAGCTTAGTGGCAGGGTCGAACACCGGGGAGCTGTTTTTT. J is TRBJ2-2 and V is TRBV7-9; tentative D call: TRBD1 (5 bases). This CDR3 is built from 16 residues. Trimming cost V 1 base and J 0 bases, with 9 bases left between them. Looked up from germline, CDR1 is SEHNR and CDR2 is FQNEAQ (reference sequence).

In this sample, this clone turned up once. This chain links TRBV7-8 with TRBJ2-5, with D maybe TRBD2 (7 bases). CDR1 and CDR2 from the germline V gene are SGHVS and FQNEAQ. The CDR3 runs 17 residues. Trimming removed 7 bases from V and 5 bases from J, with 26 bases in between. The CDR3 sequence is CASKWTARGGVGETQYF. The CDR3 DNA reads TGTGCCAGCAAATGGACCGCTAGGGGGGGTGTTGGGGAGACCCAGTACTTC.

V usage is TRBV6-5 and J usage is TRBJ1-2, with a tentative D call TRBD1 (5 bases). The V gene lost 5 bases and the J gene lost 4 bases, with 8 bases spanning the gap. The CDR3 totals 12 residues. The germline gives CDR1 MNHEY, CDR2 SVGAGI. The chain's CDR3 is CASSRRGYGYTF. The CDR3 nucleotides are TGTGCCAGCAGTAGAAGGGGCTATGGCTACACCTTC.

This clone was found once. V usage is TRBV7-2 and J usage is TRBJ1-1; a possible D gene is TRBD1 (5 bases). Looked up from germline, CDR1 is SGHTA and CDR2 is FQGNSA. The CDR3 is 14 residues long. V shed 5 bases and J shed 11 bases, with 21 bases lying between them. The CDR3 region has the DNA TGTGCCAGCAGCCCGCTGGCGTGGGGCGGAGGCGCTTTCTTT. Translation: CASSPLAWGGGAFF.

This chain uses TRBV14 with TRBJ1-1; TRBD1 is a possible D gene (6 bases). With 1 base removed from V and 1 base from J, the gap between germline ends came to 10 bases. The CDR3 is 15 residues long. Germline CDR1 SGHDN, CDR2 FVKESK. The CDR3 loop is CASSQATGANTEAFF. CDR3 nucleotide sequence: TGTGCCAGCAGCCAAGCGACAGGAGCGAACACTGAAGCTTTCTTT.

The rearrangement links TRBV11-2 to TRBJ1-4; 9 bases line up with TRBD1. With V trimmed by 5 bases and J by 6 bases, 10 bases remained unmatched. The CDR3 covers 16 residues. Germline CDR1 and CDR2: SGHAT and FQNNGV. CDR3 protein: CASSTRQGDAYEKLFF. CDR3 sequence (DNA): TGTGCCAGCAGCACAAGACAGGGGGATGCATATGAAAAACTGTTTTTT.

The chain couples TRBV6-5 to TRBJ1-1; perhaps TRBD1 as D (5 bases). Trimming took 11 bases from V and 5 from J, leaving 18 bases between them. The CDR3 has 13 residues. Germline V gives CDR1 MNHEY, CDR2 SVGAGI. The DNA for the CDR3 is TGTGCCTCGATCAGGGCCGGAGGGACTGAAGCTTTCTTT. It codes for CASIRAGGTEAFF.

The rearrangement links TRBV11-1 to TRBJ2-1, with D possibly being TRBD2 (6 bases). This CDR3 contains 14 residues. The germline CDR1 and CDR2 sequences are SGHAT and FQDESV (reference sequence). Trimming shortened V by 0 bases and J by 5 bases, and 8 bases separated the two germline ends. The CDR3 DNA sequence: TGTGCCAGCAGCTTAGCGGGGGGACACAATGAGCAGTTCTTC. Amino acids: CASSLAGGHNEQFF.

The CDR3 spells CASSQPGQSYEQYF. CDR3 DNA: TGTGCCAGCAGCCAACCGGGACAGTCCTACGAGCAGTACTTC. V and J are TRBV4-2 and TRBJ2-7; 7 bases are shared with TRBD1. There are 14 residues in the CDR3. CDR1 and CDR2 from the germline V gene are LGHNA and YNFKEQ. With V trimmed by 2 bases and J by 1 base, 2 bases remained unmatched.

A single count supports this clone. J is TRBJ2-2 and V is TRBV9, with TRBD2 matching 8 bases. Germline V gene data show CDR1 as SGDLS and CDR2 as YYNGEE. Germline trimming cut 0 bases from V and 5 bases from J; bases unmatched to any gene: 3. This CDR3 region has 15 residues. In DNA form, the CDR3 reads TGTGCCAGCAGCGTAGATGTAGCGGGGACCGGGGAGCTGTTTTTT. It yields the protein CASSVDVAGTGELFF.

The chain couples TRBV7-9 to TRBJ2-1; 7 bases agree with TRBD1. Looked up from germline, CDR1 is SEHNR and CDR2 is FQNEAQ (reference sequence). This CDR3 contains 16 residues. Trimming took 4 bases from V and 4 from J; bases not matched to a gene: 10. The CDR3 DNA sequence: TGTGCCAGCAGCTCCGAAGGGGGCGAACCGTACAATGAGCAGTTCTTC. Translating it yields CASSSEGGEPYNEQFF.

The chain employs TRBV7-9 and TRBJ1-2; 8 bases are a match to TRBD1. Germline-derived CDR1 and CDR2 are SEHNR and FQNEAQ (reference sequence). The V gene end was trimmed by 1 base and the J gene end by 11 bases; junction bases not matched to a gene: 6. The CDR3 runs to 13 residues. The DNA of the CDR3 is TGTGCCAGCAGCTTAGGCGGGACAGGCCGTTACACCTTC. This codes for CASSLGGTGRYTF.

CDR3 amino acids: CASSREEQFGDGYTF. The CDR3 DNA reads TGTGCCAGCAGTCGTGAGGAGCAGTTCGGCGATGGCTACACCTTC. The rearrangement uses TRBV9 and TRBJ1-2; D is ambiguous. The CDR3 spans 15 residues. The V end was cut by 5 bases, the J end by 6 bases, with 20 bases between. From germline, CDR1 is SGDLS and CDR2 YYNGEE.

J is TRBJ2-7 and V is TRBV2; 12 nucleotides align to TRBD1. The J segment lost 10 bases and the V segment lost 6 bases, leaving 13 bases of the junction unmatched. Per germline, CDR1 SNHLY and CDR2 FYNNEI. The length of the CDR3 is 15 residues. DNA of the CDR3: TGTGCCAGCAGCCAAGGCCCTGGGACAGGGGGCGCACAGTACTTC. This gives the protein CASSQGPGTGGAQYF.

A note on this clone: Other DNA sequences of this sample code for an identical CDR3. This chain joins TRBV5-1 and TRBJ2-5; D is uncertain. The CDR3 covers 12 residues. CDR1 and CDR2 from the germline V gene are SGHRS and YFSETQ. The V and J ends lost 2 bases and 2 bases respectively, with 4 bases between them. The CDR3 DNA reads TGCGCCAGCAGCTTACCACAAGAGACCCAGTACTTC. Translating gives CASSLPQETQYF.

CDR3 amino acids: CASSSGGTDTEAFF. The CDR3 coding sequence is TGCGCCAGCAGCTCAGGAGGGACAGACACTGAAGCTTTCTTT. V usage is TRBV5-1 and J usage is TRBJ1-1; TRBD1 aligns across 7 bases. Trimming cost V 3 bases and J 3 bases; bases outside gene matches: 5. This CDR3 has 14 residues. The germline CDR1 and CDR2 sequences are SGHRS and YFSETQ.

The rearrangement joins TRBV11-3 to TRBJ2-7; TRBD2 matches 8 bases. V trimming: 5 bases; J trimming: 3 bases; junction bases outside the gene matches: 6. In germline, CDR1 is SGHNT, CDR2 YENEEA. This CDR3 is built from 14 residues. CDR3 amino acids: CASSTGGAGYEQYF. The CDR3 DNA follows: TGTGCCAGCAGCACCGGGGGGGCAGGCTACGAGCAGTACTTC. Supplemented by reference TRBV11-3 and TRBJ2-7, the full variable domain reads EAGVVQSPRYKIIEKKQPVAFWCNPISGHNTLYWYLQNLGQGPELLIRYENEEAVDDSQLPKDRFSAERLKGVDSTLKIQPAELGDSAVYLCASSTGGAGYEQYFGPGTRLTVT.